This entry lists 15 T cell receptor beta chains sequenced from one sample in a study of T cells in Graves' hyperthyroidism and ophthalmopathy. TCR beta CDR3 regions were amplified from RNA transcripts. Using the HTBI primer set, a first-round RT-PCR was run on the TCR CDR3. TCRdb used MiXCR to reprocess the multiplex PCR reads, holding one entry per CDR3 protein. Of about 320,000 distinct CDR3 sequences listed, around a sixth are singletons. Material for sequencing was blood. Receptor source: a man aged 30 to 45 with Graves' hyperthyroidism.

This clonotype was picked up many times. The chain uses TRBV28 and TRBJ2-7; 7 bases fit TRBD1. Unmatched junction bases numbered 3, after V lost 3 bases and J lost 1 base. CDR1 and CDR2 from the germline V gene are MDHEN and SYDVKM. The CDR3 has 14 amino acids. This CDR3 is CASSFRGQSYEQYF. The CDR3, as DNA: TGTGCCAGCAGTTTTCGGGGACAGTCCTACGAGCAGTACTTC.

The J gene is TRBJ2-1, the V gene TRBV25-1; 7 positions agree with TRBD2. Germline values: CDR1 MGHDK, CDR2 SYGVNS. Trimming cost V 2 bases and J 4 bases; bases outside gene matches: 5. The CDR3 length is 15 residues. In nucleotides, the CDR3 is TGTGCCAGCAGTGAAGGGGGGGTAGGTTACAATGAGCAGTTCTTC. Its translation: CASSEGGVGYNEQFF.

This clonotype was seen a few times. This chain connects TRBV7-9 to TRBJ1-5, with D possibly matching TRBD1 (5 bases). Trimming took 0 bases from V and 9 from J, leaving 9 bases between them. This CDR3 spans 13 amino acids. Germline lookup yields CDR1 SEHNR and CDR2 FQNEAQ (reference sequence). CDR3 loop: CASSLASQGPQHF. Here the CDR3 DNA reads TGTGCCAGCAGCTTAGCGTCCCAGGGGCCCCAGCATTTT.

In its sample, this clonotype was seen many times. V and J are TRBV28 and TRBJ2-2; possible D gene TRBD2, 5 bases. Germline assignment: CDR1 MDHEN and CDR2 SYDVKM. CDR3 length: 16 residues. The germline V and J ends were trimmed by 3 bases and 0 bases, with 11 bases remaining between them. As DNA, the CDR3 is TGTGCCAGCAGTTTTGTCGGGATAACGAACACCGGGGAGCTGTTTTTT. This translates into CASSFVGITNTGELFF. Together with reference TRBV28 and TRBJ2-2, the CDR3 gives the full variable domain: DVKVTQSSRYLVKRTGEKVFLECVQDMDHENMFWYRQDPGLGLRLIYFSYDVKMKEKGDIPEGYSVSREKKERFSLILESASTNQTSMYLCASSFVGITNTGELFFGEGSRLTVL.

The chain couples TRBV19 to TRBJ2-1; D is perhaps TRBD2 (5 bases). Germline values: CDR1 LNHDA, CDR2 SQIVND (reference sequence). CDR3 size: 13 residues. V gave up 5 bases and J gave up 8 bases, with 13 bases separating them. The CDR3 DNA sequence: TGTGCCAGTAGTCCCCCCCTAGCAGATGAGCAGTTCTTC. Its protein is CASSPPLADEQFF.

This clonotype was seen a handful of times. The rearrangement links TRBV7-2 to TRBJ1-1; maybe TRBD1 (6 bases). The germline V gene encodes CDR1 SGHTA and CDR2 FQGNSA. Trimming cost V 3 bases and J 4 bases, with 15 bases left between them. This CDR3 has 15 amino acids. CDR3 region: CASSFNPIRGTEAFF. The DNA for the CDR3 is TGTGCCAGCAGCTTCAACCCGATCAGGGGCACTGAAGCTTTCTTT.

This clonotype appeared many times. V and J are TRBV5-1 and TRBJ2-7, with a weak D call TRBD2 (7 bases). The CDR3 spans 13 residues. Germline CDR1 SGHRS, CDR2 YFSETQ. V lost 6 bases and J 1 base, leaving 11 bases between the germline ends. CDR3: CASMGGGSYEQYF. CDR3 DNA: TGCGCCAGCATGGGAGGGGGTTCCTACGAGCAGTACTTC.

The rearrangement links TRBV27 to TRBJ2-1; 11 bases match TRBD2. Unmatched junction bases numbered 6, after V lost 7 bases and J lost 1 base. The CDR3 is 16 residues long. Germline V gene sequence: CDR1 MNHEY, CDR2 SMNVEV (reference sequence). CDR3 nucleotide sequence: TGTGCCAGCACTGTAGCGGGAGGGCCTTCCTACAATGAGCAGTTCTTC. Protein: CASTVAGGPSYNEQFF.

The chain joins TRBV19 to TRBJ1-1; tentatively, D is TRBD1 (6 bases). Germline-derived CDR1 and CDR2 are LNHDA and SQIVND (reference sequence). Trimming took off 5 bases at V and 12 bases at J, with 13 bases between the two ends. This CDR3 comprises 11 residues. The CDR3 DNA is TGTGCCAGTAGTCAACAGGGTCCGTCTTTCTTT. Translating it yields CASSQQGPSFF. Supplemented by reference TRBV19 and TRBJ1-1, the full variable domain reads DGGITQSPKYLFRKEGQNVTLSCEQNLNHDAMYWYRQDPGQGLRLIYYSQIVNDFQKGDIAEGYSVSREKKESFPLTVTSAQKNPTAFYLCASSQQGPSFFGQGTRLTVV.

This clonotype was detected many times. The CDR3 DNA is TGTGCCAGCAGCATAACTAGCGGGACCTACAATGAGCAGTTCTTC. This gives the protein CASSITSGTYNEQFF. The chain links TRBV11-2 to TRBJ2-1; 10 nucleotides line up with TRBD2. The CDR3 totals 15 residues. From germline, CDR1 is SGHAT and CDR2 FQNNGV. Unmatched junction bases numbered 3, after V lost 5 bases and J lost 2 bases.

This clonotype was detected a few times. The chain carries TRBV6-1 and TRBJ2-1; D gene uncertain. Germline lookup yields CDR1 MNHNS and CDR2 SASEGT. The V gene lost 6 bases and the J gene lost 0 bases, with 9 bases spanning the gap. The CDR3 consists of 14 residues. CDR3: CASRGPSSYNEQFF. DNA of the CDR3: TGTGCCAGCAGAGGACCAAGCTCCTACAATGAGCAGTTCTTC.

The chain links TRBV20-1 to TRBJ2-7; unclear D gene. The germline V gene has CDR1 DFQATT and CDR2 SNEGSKA (reference sequence). The ends were cut back, 1 base at V and 4 bases at J, with 5 bases in the middle. The CDR3 runs 11 residues. CDR3 residues: CSARGRYEQYF. For the CDR3, the DNA is TGCAGTGCTAGAGGGCGATACGAGCAGTACTTC.

The V and J genes are TRBV5-1 and TRBJ2-7; D is perhaps TRBD2 (6 bases). The CDR3 contains 16 residues. Trimming pared 0 bases from V and 1 base from J, leaving 14 bases between. Per the germline V gene, CDR1 is SGHRS and CDR2 is YFSETQ. In DNA, the CDR3 is TGCGCCAGCAGCTTGGATCTGGGGAGGTCGTCCTACGAGCAGTACTTC. Its translation: CASSLDLGRSSYEQYF.

The rearrangement uses TRBV19 and TRBJ2-1; TRBD2 matches 9 bases. In germline, CDR1 is LNHDA, CDR2 SQIVND (reference sequence). The CDR3 totals 17 residues. The junction had 10 bases not matched to a gene; V was cut back by 3 bases and J by 4 bases. CDR3 nucleotides: TGTGCCAGTAGTATTAGCGGGAGCCTACTTAGGTACAATGAGCAGTTCTTC. Amino acid sequence: CASSISGSLLRYNEQFF.

This clonotype came up once. The chain has TRBV6-9 and TRBJ2-1; the D is unclear. The V end lost 4 bases, the J end lost 12 bases, and 10 bases lay between the germline ends. Germline V lookup: CDR1 MNHGY, CDR2 SVAAGI. This CDR3 is built from 11 residues. CDR3 amino acids: CASSLTVGQFF. In DNA form, the CDR3 reads TGTGCCAGCAGTTTGACCGTTGGGCAGTTCTTC.